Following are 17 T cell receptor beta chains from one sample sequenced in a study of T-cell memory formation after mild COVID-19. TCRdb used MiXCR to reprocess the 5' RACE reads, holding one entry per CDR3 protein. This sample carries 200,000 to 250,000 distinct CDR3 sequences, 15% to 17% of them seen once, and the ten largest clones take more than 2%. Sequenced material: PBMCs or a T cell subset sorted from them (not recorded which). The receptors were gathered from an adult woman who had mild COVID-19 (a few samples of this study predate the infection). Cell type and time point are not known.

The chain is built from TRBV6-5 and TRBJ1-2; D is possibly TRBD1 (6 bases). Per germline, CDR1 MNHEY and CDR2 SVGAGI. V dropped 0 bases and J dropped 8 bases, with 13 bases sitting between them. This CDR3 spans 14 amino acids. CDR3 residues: CASSYSYRAHGYTF. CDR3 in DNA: TGTGCCAGCAGTTACTCCTACAGGGCTCACGGCTACACCTTC.

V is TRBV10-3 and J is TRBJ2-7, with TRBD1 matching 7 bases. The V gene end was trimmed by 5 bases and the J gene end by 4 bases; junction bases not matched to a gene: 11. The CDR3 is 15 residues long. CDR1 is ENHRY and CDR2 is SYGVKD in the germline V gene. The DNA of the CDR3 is TGTGCCATCAGTAGGGATGAGACAGGGTCTTACGAGCAGTACTTC. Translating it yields CAISRDETGSYEQYF.

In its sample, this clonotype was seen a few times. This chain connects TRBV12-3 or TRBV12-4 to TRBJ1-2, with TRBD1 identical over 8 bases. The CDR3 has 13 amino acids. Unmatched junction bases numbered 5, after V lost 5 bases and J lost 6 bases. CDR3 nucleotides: TGTGCCAGCAGTACAGGGGGGTTCCATGGCTACACCTTC. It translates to CASSTGGFHGYTF.

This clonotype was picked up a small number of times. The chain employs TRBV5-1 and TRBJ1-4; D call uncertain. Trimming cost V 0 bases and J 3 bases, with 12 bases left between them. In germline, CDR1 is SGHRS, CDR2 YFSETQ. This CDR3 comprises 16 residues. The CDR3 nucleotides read TGCGCCAGCAGCTTGGGTCCATCCTCCCCTAATGAAAAACTGTTTTTT. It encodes CASSLGPSSPNEKLFF. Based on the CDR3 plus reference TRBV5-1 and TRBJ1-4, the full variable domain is KAGVTQTPRYLIKTRGQQVTLSCSPISGHRSVSWYQQTPGQGLQFLFEYFSETQRNKGNFPGRFSGRQFSNSRSEMNVSTLELGDSALYLCASSLGPSSPNEKLFFGSGTQLSVL.

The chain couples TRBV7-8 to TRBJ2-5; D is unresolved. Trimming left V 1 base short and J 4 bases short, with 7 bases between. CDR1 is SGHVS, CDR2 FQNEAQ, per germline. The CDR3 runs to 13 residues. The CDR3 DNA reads TGTGCCAGCAGCTTAGGGTTTCGAGAGACCCAGTACTTC. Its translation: CASSLGFRETQYF.

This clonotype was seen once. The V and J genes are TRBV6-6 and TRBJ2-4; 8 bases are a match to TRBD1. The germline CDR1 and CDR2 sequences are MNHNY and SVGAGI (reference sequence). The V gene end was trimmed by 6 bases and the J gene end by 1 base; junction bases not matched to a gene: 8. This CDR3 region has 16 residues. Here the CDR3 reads CASSHQGAGAKNIQYF. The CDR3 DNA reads TGTGCCAGCAGCCACCAGGGGGCTGGGGCCAAAAACATTCAGTACTTC.

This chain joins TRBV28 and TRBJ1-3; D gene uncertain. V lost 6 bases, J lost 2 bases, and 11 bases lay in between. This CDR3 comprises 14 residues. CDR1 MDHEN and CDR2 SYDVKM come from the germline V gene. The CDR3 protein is CASRSGIAGNTIYF. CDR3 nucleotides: TGTGCCAGCAGGTCCGGAATCGCTGGAAACACCATATATTTT.

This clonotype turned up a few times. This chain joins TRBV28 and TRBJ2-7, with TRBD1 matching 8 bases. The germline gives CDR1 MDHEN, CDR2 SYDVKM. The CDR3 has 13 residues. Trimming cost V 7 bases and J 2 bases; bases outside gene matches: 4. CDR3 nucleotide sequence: TGTGCCAGCACCCGGACAGGGACCTACGAGCAGTACTTC. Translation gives CASTRTGTYEQYF.

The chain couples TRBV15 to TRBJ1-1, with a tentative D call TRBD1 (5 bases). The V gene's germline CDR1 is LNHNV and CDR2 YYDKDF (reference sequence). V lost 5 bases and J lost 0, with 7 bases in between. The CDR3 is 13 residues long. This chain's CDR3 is CATSPGVNTEAFF. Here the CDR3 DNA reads TGTGCCACCAGCCCGGGGGTGAACACTGAAGCTTTCTTT.

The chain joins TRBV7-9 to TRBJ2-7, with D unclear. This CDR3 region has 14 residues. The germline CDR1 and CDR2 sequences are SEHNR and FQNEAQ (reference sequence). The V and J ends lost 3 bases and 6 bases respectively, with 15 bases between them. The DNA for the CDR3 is TGTGCCAGCAGCTTGGGGTCCCAGGACGGCGAGCAGTACTTC. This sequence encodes CASSLGSQDGEQYF.

The CDR3 DNA is TGTGCCAGCTCACCTCTAGACAGCGCGAACACTGAAGCTTTCTTT. This codes for CASSPLDSANTEAFF. J is TRBJ1-1 and V is TRBV18, with D possibly being TRBD1 (5 bases). Germline V gene data show CDR1 as KGHSH and CDR2 as LQKENI. The CDR3 is made up of 15 amino acids. V lost 3 bases and J lost 1, with 12 bases in between. The full variable domain, rest sourced from reference TRBV18 and TRBJ1-1, is NAGVMQNPRHLVRRRGQEARLRCSPMKGHSHVYWYRQLPEEGLKFMVYLQKENIIDESGMPKERFSAEFPKEGPSILRIQQVVRGDSAAYFCASSPLDSANTEAFFGQGTRLTVV.

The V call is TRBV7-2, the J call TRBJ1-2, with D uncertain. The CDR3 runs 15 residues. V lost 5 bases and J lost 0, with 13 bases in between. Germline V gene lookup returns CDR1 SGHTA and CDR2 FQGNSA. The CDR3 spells CASSPYIETNYGYTF. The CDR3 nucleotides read TGTGCCAGCAGCCCGTATATAGAAACTAACTATGGCTACACCTTC.

Here the CDR3 reads CASSLKNTEAFF. Written as DNA, the CDR3 is TGTGCCAGCAGTTTAAAGAACACTGAAGCTTTCTTT. The genes are TRBV28 and TRBJ1-1, with D unclear. V was pared by 2 bases and J by 1 base, with 2 bases between. In germline, CDR1 is MDHEN, CDR2 SYDVKM. This CDR3 comprises 12 residues.

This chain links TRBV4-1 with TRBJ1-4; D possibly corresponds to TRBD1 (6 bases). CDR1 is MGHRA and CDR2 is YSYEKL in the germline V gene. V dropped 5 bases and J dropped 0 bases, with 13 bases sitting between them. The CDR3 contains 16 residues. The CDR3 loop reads CASSGGQYPTNEKLFF. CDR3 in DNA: TGCGCCAGCAGCGGAGGACAGTACCCAACTAATGAAAAACTGTTTTTT.

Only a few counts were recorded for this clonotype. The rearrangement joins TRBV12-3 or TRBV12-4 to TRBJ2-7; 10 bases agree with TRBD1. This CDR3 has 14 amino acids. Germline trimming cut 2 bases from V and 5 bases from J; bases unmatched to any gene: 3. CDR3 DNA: TGTGCCAGCAGTTTATCGGGACAGGGGAACGAGCAGTACTTC. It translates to CASSLSGQGNEQYF.

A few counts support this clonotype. The CDR3: CASSARTVGETQYF. The CDR3 nucleotides read TGTGCCAGCAGCGCTCGGACGGTGGGGGAGACCCAGTACTTC. This chain links TRBV7-9 with TRBJ2-5; D is undetermined. From germline, CDR1 is SEHNR and CDR2 FQNEAQ (reference sequence). The CDR3 spans 14 residues. The ends were cut back, 5 bases at V and 5 bases at J, with 15 bases in the middle.

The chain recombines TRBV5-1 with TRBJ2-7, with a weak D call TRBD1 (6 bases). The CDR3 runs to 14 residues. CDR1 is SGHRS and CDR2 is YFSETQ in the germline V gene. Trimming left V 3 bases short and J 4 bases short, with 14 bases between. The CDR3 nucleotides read TGCGCCAGCAGCTCAGGGGCCGTCGGGTACGAGCAGTACTTC. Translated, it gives CASSSGAVGYEQYF.